This T cell receptor beta chain stems from a study of T cell responses to AZD1222 COVID-19 vaccine. Broader study findings: A mostly white British donor set with more females was recruited, and clonal diversity was possibly underestimated. Among vaccine-associated CD4 TCRs, coverage spanned spike, with dominance at 160-218 and 743-854.

As regards this clone: Its matching antigen is unknown.

Unmatched junction bases numbered 2, after V lost 0 bases and J lost 4 bases. The CDR3 covers 15 residues. Germline values: CDR1 SGHKS, CDR2 YYEKEE (reference sequence). Repertoires were generated with immunoSEQ multiplex PCR, while TCRdb's copy carries only in-frame clones and drops some. In the table there are about 92,000 clones, roughly 91% of which are singletons. The receptor was derived from an adult in good health. V gene TRBV5-5 combines with J gene TRBJ2-2, with 8 bases that match TRBD1. The material sequenced was peripheral blood, taken on day 0 of AZD1222 vaccination. CDR3 protein: CASSLEGQGTGELFF. The CDR3 region has the DNA TGTGCCAGCAGCTTGGAAGGACAGGGCACCGGGGAGCTGTTTTTT. The entire variable domain, with the rest obtained from reference TRBV5-5 and TRBJ2-2, is as follows: DAGVTQSPTHLIKTRGQQVTLRCSPISGHKSVSWYQQVLGQGPQFIFQYYEKEERGRGNFPDRFSARQFPNYSSELNVNALLLGDSALYLCASSLEGQGTGELFFGEGSRLTVL.